The clone carrying this T cell receptor (beta chain) was observed a handful of times. The data originate from a study of T cells in Graves' hyperthyroidism and ophthalmopathy. There were TCR beta CDR3 regions amplified from RNA transcripts. First-round RT-PCR of the TCR CDR3 relied on the HTBI primer set. Via MiXCR, TCRdb re-called the multiplex PCR reads, giving one row per CDR3 protein. This sample yields under 250,000 distinct CDR3 sequences, of which roughly a sixth are seen a single time; more than 50% belongs to the top ten. Germline V gene lookup returns CDR1 KGHDR and CDR2 SFDVKD. The CDR3 is 14 residues long. Trimming cost V 3 bases and J 8 bases; bases outside gene matches: 6.

This TCR derives from a woman aged 45-59 years with Graves' hyperthyroidism. Material: blood. The chain links TRBV24-1 to TRBJ2-1; 7 nucleotides line up with TRBD2. CDR3 DNA sequence: TGTGCCACCAGTGATAGACCCAGCGGGGATGAGCAGTTCTTC. Translated, it gives CATSDRPSGDEQFF.